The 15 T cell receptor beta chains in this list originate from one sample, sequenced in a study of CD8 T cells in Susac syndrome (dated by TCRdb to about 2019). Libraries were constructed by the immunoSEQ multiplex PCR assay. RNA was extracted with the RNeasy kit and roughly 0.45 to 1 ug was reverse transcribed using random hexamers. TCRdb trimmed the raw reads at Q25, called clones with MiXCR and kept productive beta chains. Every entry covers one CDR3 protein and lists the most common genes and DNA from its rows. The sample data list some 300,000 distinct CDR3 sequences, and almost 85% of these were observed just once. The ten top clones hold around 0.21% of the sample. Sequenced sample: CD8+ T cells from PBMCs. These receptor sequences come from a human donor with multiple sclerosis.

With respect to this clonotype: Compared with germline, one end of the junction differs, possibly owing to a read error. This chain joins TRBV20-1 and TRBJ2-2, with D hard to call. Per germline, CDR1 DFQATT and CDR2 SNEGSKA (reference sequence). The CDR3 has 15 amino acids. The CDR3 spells CSDRDDPLETGELFF. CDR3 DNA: TGCAGTGATAGAGATGACCCCCTAGAAACCGGGGAGCTGTTTTTT.

The CDR3: CASSSIQETQYF. CDR3 DNA: TGTGCCAGCAGTTCCATCCAAGAGACCCAGTACTTC. The rearrangement joins TRBV6-2 or TRBV6-3 to TRBJ2-5; D unresolved. CDR1 is MNHEY, CDR2 SVGEGT, per germline. The CDR3 spans 12 residues. Trimming removed 4 bases from V and 1 base from J, with 4 bases in between.

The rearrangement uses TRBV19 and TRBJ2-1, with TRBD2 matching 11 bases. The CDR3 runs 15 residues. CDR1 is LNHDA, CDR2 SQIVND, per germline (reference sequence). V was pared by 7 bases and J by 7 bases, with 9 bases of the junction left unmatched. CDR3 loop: CASTPLAGGRNEQFF. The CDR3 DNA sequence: TGTGCCAGTACCCCCCTAGCGGGAGGTCGGAATGAGCAGTTCTTC.

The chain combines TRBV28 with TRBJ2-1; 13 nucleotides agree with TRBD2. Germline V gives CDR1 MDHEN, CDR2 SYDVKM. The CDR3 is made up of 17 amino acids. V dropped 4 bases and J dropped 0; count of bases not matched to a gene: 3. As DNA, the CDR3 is TGTGCCAGCAGTTCGGGACTAGCGGGACACTCCTACAATGAGCAGTTCTTC. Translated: CASSSGLAGHSYNEQFF.

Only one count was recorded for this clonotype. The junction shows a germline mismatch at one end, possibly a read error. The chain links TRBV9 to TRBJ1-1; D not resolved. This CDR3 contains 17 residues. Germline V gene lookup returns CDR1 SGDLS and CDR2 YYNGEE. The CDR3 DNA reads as TGTGCCAGCAGCGTAGGGTACAGCACAATGGGAGGCGCTGAAGCCTTCTTT. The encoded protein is CASSVGYSTMGGAEAFF.

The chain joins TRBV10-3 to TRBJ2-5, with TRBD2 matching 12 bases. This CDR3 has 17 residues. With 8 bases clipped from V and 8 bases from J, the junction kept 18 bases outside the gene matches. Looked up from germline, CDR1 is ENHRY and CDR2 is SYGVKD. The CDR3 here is CAIGSDRETSGRRTQYF. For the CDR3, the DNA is TGTGCCATCGGCTCCGACAGGGAGACTAGCGGGAGAAGAACCCAGTACTTC.

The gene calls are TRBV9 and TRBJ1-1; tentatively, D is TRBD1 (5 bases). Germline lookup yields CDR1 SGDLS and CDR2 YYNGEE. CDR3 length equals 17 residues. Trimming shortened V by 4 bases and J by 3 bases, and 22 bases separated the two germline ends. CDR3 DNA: TGTGCCAGCAGCTCAGAGGGGCAGCTCCAATGGGACACTGAAGCTTTCTTT. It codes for CASSSEGQLQWDTEAFF.

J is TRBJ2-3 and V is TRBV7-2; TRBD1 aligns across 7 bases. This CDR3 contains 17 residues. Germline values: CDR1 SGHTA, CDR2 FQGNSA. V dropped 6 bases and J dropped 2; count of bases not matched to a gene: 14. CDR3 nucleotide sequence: TGTGCCAGCAGTACTAGGCCGGTCGGGACAGCCACAGATACGCAGTATTTT. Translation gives CASSTRPVGTATDTQYF.

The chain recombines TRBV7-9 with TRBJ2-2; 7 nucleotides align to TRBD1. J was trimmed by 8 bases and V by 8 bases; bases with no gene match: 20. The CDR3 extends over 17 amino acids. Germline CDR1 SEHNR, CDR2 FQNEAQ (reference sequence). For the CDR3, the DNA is TGTGCCAGCGCCCCCCCCCGGCTGGGACAGTTGGGGGGGGAGCTGTTTTTT. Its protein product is CASAPPRLGQLGGELFF.

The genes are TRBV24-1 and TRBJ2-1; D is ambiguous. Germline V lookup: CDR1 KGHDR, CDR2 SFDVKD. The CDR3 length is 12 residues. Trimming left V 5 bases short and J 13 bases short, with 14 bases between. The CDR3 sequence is CATSGISDRQFF. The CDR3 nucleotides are TGTGCCACCAGTGGTATAAGTGACCGACAGTTCTTC.

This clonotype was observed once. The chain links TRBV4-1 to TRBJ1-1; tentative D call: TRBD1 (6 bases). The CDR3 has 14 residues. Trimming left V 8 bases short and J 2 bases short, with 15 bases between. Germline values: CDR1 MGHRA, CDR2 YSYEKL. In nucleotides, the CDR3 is TGCGCCAGCGCAGCTACACAGGGCAACACTGAAGCTTTCTTT. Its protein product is CASAATQGNTEAFF.

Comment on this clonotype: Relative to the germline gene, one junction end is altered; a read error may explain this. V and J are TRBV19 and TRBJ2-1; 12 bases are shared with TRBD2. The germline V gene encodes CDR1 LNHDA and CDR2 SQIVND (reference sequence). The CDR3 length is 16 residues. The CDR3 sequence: CASNILAGGSYNEQFF. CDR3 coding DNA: TGTGCCAGTAATATACTAGCGGGAGGCTCCTACAATGAGCAGTTCTTC.

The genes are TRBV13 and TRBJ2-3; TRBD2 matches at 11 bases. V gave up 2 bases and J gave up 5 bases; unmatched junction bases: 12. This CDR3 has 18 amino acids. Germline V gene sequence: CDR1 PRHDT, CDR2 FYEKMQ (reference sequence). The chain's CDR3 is CASSLSGRLAGNGDTQYF. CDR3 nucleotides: TGTGCCAGCAGCTTATCGGGCCGACTAGCGGGAAACGGAGATACGCAGTATTTT. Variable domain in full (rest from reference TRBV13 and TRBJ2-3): AAGVIQSPRHLIKEKRETATLKCYPIPRHDTVYWYQQGPGQDPQFLISFYEKMQSDKGSIPDRFSAQQFSDYHSELNMSSLELGDSALYFCASSLSGRLAGNGDTQYFGPGTRLTVL.

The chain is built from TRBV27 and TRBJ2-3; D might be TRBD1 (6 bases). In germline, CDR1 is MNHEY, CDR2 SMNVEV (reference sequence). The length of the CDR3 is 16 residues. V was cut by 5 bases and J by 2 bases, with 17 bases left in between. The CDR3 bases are TGTGCCAGCAGTCCCCGGGACACCACTTTCACAGATACGCAGTATTTT. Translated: CASSPRDTTFTDTQYF.

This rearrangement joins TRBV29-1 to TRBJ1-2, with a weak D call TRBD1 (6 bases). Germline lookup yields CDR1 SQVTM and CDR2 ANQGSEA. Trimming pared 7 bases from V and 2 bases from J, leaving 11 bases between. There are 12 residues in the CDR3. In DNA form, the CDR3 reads TGCAGCGGGAGGGGGGTAAACTATGGCTACACCTTC. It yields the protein CSGRGVNYGYTF.